These 20 T cell receptor beta chains came from one sample sequenced in a study of identical twins. TCRdb reprocessed the 5' RACE reads with MiXCR, giving one entry per CDR3 protein. This sample has 450,000 or so distinct CDR3 sequences, with over 11% found just once. The same sample was also studied in work on yellow fever vaccine responses in identical twins.

The source material was CD4+ T cells sorted from blood. These receptors all come from a young woman in good health.

This clonotype was detected many times. V usage is TRBV27 and J usage is TRBJ1-5; D perhaps matches TRBD1 (5 bases). CDR3 length: 14 amino acids. Germline assignment: CDR1 MNHEY and CDR2 SMNVEV (reference sequence). V gave up 10 bases and J gave up 6 bases, with 19 bases separating them. CDR3 region: CANPQGQGGQPQHF. CDR3 coding DNA: TGTGCCAACCCTCAAGGGCAGGGTGGTCAGCCCCAGCATTTT.

The J gene is TRBJ2-1, the V gene TRBV7-6, with a possible D match to TRBD2 (5 bases). The CDR3 contains 16 residues. V dropped 5 bases and J dropped 7 bases, with 21 bases sitting between them. The germline V gene encodes CDR1 SGHVS and CDR2 FNYEAQ. The DNA of the CDR3 is TGTGCCAGCAGCCCCAGCGGCGCAGCGGAGCCAAATGAGCAGTTCTTC. It yields the protein CASSPSGAAEPNEQFF. Using reference TRBV7-6 and TRBJ2-1 for the parts outside the CDR3, the full variable domain is GAGVSQSPRYKVTKRGQDVALRCDPISGHVSLYWYRQALGQGPEFLTYFNYEAQQDKSGLPNDRFSAERPEGSISTLTIQRTEQRDSAMYRCASSPSGAAEPNEQFFGPGTRLTVL.

This clonotype was picked up a small number of times. The V call is TRBV7-6, the J call TRBJ2-5; possible D gene TRBD1, 5 bases. V was pared by 0 bases and J by 7 bases, with 12 bases between. The CDR3 length is 14 residues. Per germline, CDR1 SGHVS and CDR2 FNYEAQ. CDR3 coding DNA: TGTGCCAGCAGCTTAGCACAGACCCAGGGGACCCAGTACTTC. It encodes CASSLAQTQGTQYF.

This clonotype showed up many times. This sequence joins TRBV3-1 and TRBJ2-3; D is unclear. This CDR3 is 12 amino acids long. V gave up 6 bases and J gave up 6 bases, with 10 bases separating them. In germline, CDR1 is LGHDT, CDR2 YNNKEL (reference sequence). The CDR3: CASSPMSDTQYF. For the CDR3, the DNA is TGTGCCAGCAGTCCAATGAGTGATACGCAGTATTTT.

The chain has TRBV7-8 and TRBJ2-1; 12 bases agree with TRBD1. The CDR3 covers 18 residues. Trimming at V came to 5 bases and at J to 1 base, leaving 9 bases not matched to a gene. The V gene's germline CDR1 is SGHVS and CDR2 FQNEAQ. This CDR3 is CASSLRDRGLSSYNEQFF. The CDR3 nucleotides are TGTGCCAGCAGCCTCCGGGACAGGGGGCTTAGTTCCTACAATGAGCAGTTCTTC.

This rearrangement joins TRBV6-6 to TRBJ2-7; D perhaps matches TRBD2 (7 bases). Trimming pared 0 bases from V and 12 bases from J, leaving 12 bases between. The CDR3 covers 12 residues. CDR1 MNHNY and CDR2 SVGAGI come from the germline V gene (reference sequence). The CDR3 sequence is CASSYSGGPGYF. The CDR3 coding sequence is TGTGCCAGCAGTTACTCGGGGGGGCCCGGGTACTTC.

This clonotype has more than one count but fewer than ten. J is TRBJ2-7 and V is TRBV3-1; 7 bases are a match to TRBD2. CDR1 LGHDT and CDR2 YNNKEL come from the germline V gene (reference sequence). Trimming removed 1 base from V and 0 bases from J; junction bases left unmatched: 3. The CDR3 contains 15 residues. CDR3 sequence (DNA): TGTGCCAGCAGCCAAGTGCGGGGGAGCTCCTACGAGCAGTACTTC. Its protein is CASSQVRGSSYEQYF.

V usage is TRBV5-1 and J usage is TRBJ2-2; D is perhaps TRBD2 (5 bases). V lost 2 bases and J 2 bases, leaving 16 bases between the germline ends. The CDR3 consists of 17 residues. CDR1 is SGHRS, CDR2 YFSETQ, per germline. The DNA for the CDR3 is TGCGCCAGCAGCTTCGGTCTAGGGAGACCCAACACCGGGGAGCTGTTTTTT. This codes for CASSFGLGRPNTGELFF.

The genes are TRBV21-1 and TRBJ2-1; TRBD2 was called by the table and not checked on the DNA. TRBV21-1 is termed a pseudogene. CDR3 length: 15 amino acids. CDR3: CASRPSALVFNEQFF. Written as DNA, the CDR3 is TGTGCCAGCAGACCCTCGGCACTAGTGTTCAATGAGCAGTTCTTC.

The chain has TRBV12-3 or TRBV12-4 and TRBJ2-1, with D maybe TRBD1 (5 bases). CDR3 size: 16 residues. Trimming took 8 bases from V and 6 from J, leaving 23 bases between them. The CDR3 DNA reads as TGTGCCAGCTCCTATTTGTTGCATGGCAGGGTCAATGAGCAGTTCTTC. The encoded protein is CASSYLLHGRVNEQFF.

This clonotype was counted between two and nine times. The chain links TRBV5-1 to TRBJ2-7; 9 bases align to TRBD2. From germline, CDR1 is SGHRS and CDR2 YFSETQ. The CDR3 is 16 amino acids. V lost 3 bases to trimming and J lost 2 bases; unmatched junction nucleotides: 9. The CDR3 spells CASSSQSGGRAYEQYF. In nucleotides, the CDR3 is TGCGCCAGCAGCTCCCAGTCCGGCGGGAGGGCCTACGAGCAGTACTTC.

The chain is built from TRBV7-9 and TRBJ2-6, with D unclear. V was shortened by 2 bases and J by 2 bases, with 7 bases between the two germline ends. The germline CDR1 and CDR2 sequences are SEHNR and FQNEAQ (reference sequence). There are 15 residues in the CDR3. CDR3 nucleotides: TGTGCCAGCAGCTTATCCGTCCCTGGGGCCAACGTCCTGACTTTC. As protein: CASSLSVPGANVLTF. The entire variable domain, with the rest obtained from reference TRBV7-9 and TRBJ2-6, is as follows: DTGVSQNPRHKITKRGQNVTFRCDPISEHNRLYWYRQTLGQGPEFLTYFQNEAQLEKSRLLSDRFSAERPKGSFSTLEIQRTEQGDSAMYLCASSLSVPGANVLTFGAGSRLTVL.

This clonotype showed up just a few times. The V call is TRBV7-9, the J call TRBJ2-3, with 8 positions matching TRBD2. The V segment lost 5 bases and the J segment 7 bases; nucleotides outside the gene matches: 17. This CDR3 comprises 17 residues. Germline CDR1 reads SEHNR; CDR2 reads FQNEAQ (reference sequence). The CDR3 DNA reads as TGTGCCAGCAGCCCTCGTTTCGGGAGGGAGGGCCCGTATACGCAGTATTTT. Its protein product is CASSPRFGREGPYTQYF.

This clonotype came up a few times. The rearrangement joins TRBV7-2 to TRBJ1-5; no definite D call. V was trimmed by 8 bases and J by 0 bases, leaving 11 bases between them. The CDR3 consists of 14 residues. Germline assignment: CDR1 SGHTA and CDR2 FQGNSA. The CDR3 loop reads CASSSGSSNQPQHF. The CDR3 nucleotides are TGTGCCAGCTCATCTGGCAGTAGCAATCAGCCCCAGCATTTT.

This clonotype has more than one count but fewer than ten. The chain joins TRBV5-1 to TRBJ2-5; D ambiguous. The V gene lost 2 bases and the J gene lost 5 bases, with 16 bases spanning the gap. The CDR3 is 15 residues long. Germline loops: CDR1 SGHRS, CDR2 YFSETQ. The CDR3 is CASSFHGNGQETQYF. The CDR3 DNA reads as TGCGCCAGCAGCTTTCACGGCAATGGGCAGGAGACCCAGTACTTC. Variable domain in full (rest from reference TRBV5-1 and TRBJ2-5): KAGVTQTPRYLIKTRGQQVTLSCSPISGHRSVSWYQQTPGQGLQFLFEYFSETQRNKGNFPGRFSGRQFSNSRSEMNVSTLELGDSALYLCASSFHGNGQETQYFGPGTRLLVL.

This clonotype was recorded a few times. V gene TRBV5-1 combines with J gene TRBJ2-1; the match to TRBD2 covers 12 bases. Per the germline V gene, CDR1 is SGHRS and CDR2 is YFSETQ. CDR3 length equals 19 residues. V shed 4 bases and J 0 bases; nucleotides not matched to a gene: 11. The CDR3 region is CASSGGTSGLTSSYNEQFF. Written as DNA, the CDR3 is TGCGCCAGCAGCGGGGGGACTAGCGGGTTAACGAGCTCCTACAATGAGCAGTTCTTC.

This clonotype was seen repeatedly, ten times or more. The chain is built from TRBV29-1 and TRBJ2-1; a possible D gene is TRBD1 (5 bases). The CDR3 length is 11 residues. Germline V gene data show CDR1 as SQVTM and CDR2 as ANQGSEA. The CDR3 nucleotides are TGCATGACAGTAGACTACAATGAGCAGTTCTTC. Its protein is CMTVDYNEQFF.

This chain connects TRBV9 to TRBJ2-5, with a tentative D call TRBD2 (5 bases). V was pared by 2 bases and J by 2 bases, with 10 bases between. The CDR3 totals 14 residues. Germline V gene sequence: CDR1 SGDLS, CDR2 YYNGEE. This CDR3 reads CASSVAGRQETQYF. The CDR3 DNA sequence: TGTGCCAGCAGCGTTGCGGGCCGACAAGAGACCCAGTACTTC. The whole variable domain, remainder taken from reference TRBV9 and TRBJ2-5, is DSGVTQTPKHLITATGQRVTLRCSPRSGDLSVYWYQQSLDQGLQFLIQYYNGEERAKGNILERFSAQQFPDLHSELNLSSLELGDSALYFCASSVAGRQETQYFGPGTRLLVL.

V usage is TRBV28 and J usage is TRBJ1-5; 10 bases line up with TRBD1. Per the germline V gene, CDR1 is MDHEN and CDR2 is SYDVKM. V lost 0 bases and J lost 7; bases outside the gene matches: 3. This CDR3 comprises 15 residues. The CDR3 DNA reads TGTGCCAGCAGTTTATGGGGGACAGGGGACCAGCCCCAGCATTTT. Translated: CASSLWGTGDQPQHF.

In this sample, this clonotype turned up many times. This chain connects TRBV5-5 to TRBJ2-7; maybe TRBD2 (6 bases). V lost 0 bases and J 3 bases, leaving 10 bases between the germline ends. The germline CDR1 and CDR2 sequences are SGHKS and YYEKEE (reference sequence). The CDR3 is 14 amino acids. The CDR3 here is CASSLGPDYYEQYF. The DNA for the CDR3 is TGTGCCAGCAGCTTGGGTCCGGACTACTACGAGCAGTACTTC.